This TCR beta chain was recorded in a study of T cell repertoires in cytomegalovirus infection. Study overall: Evidence of both CMV infection and a matching HLA type came from public TCR beta signatures.

TCRdb redid the calling of the reads with MiXCR, one entry per CDR3 protein. The sample includes some 400,000 distinct CDR3 sequences, 15% to 20% seen only once; the top ten take around 9.3%. This clonotype was counted only a few times. Its specificity is not known. Findings and caveats of the study: Clonotype analysis showed dominance of the ex vivo response by HLA-C-restricted CMV-specific TCR beta clonotypes.

With 6 bases removed from V and 0 bases from J, the gap between germline ends came to 14 bases. This CDR3 is 15 amino acids long. The chain combines TRBV12-3 or TRBV12-4 with TRBJ1-1; D is possibly TRBD1 (6 bases). The receptor was isolated from a human donor in good health (CMV status not recorded). Some clones in this sample may be carry-over from other donors' samples. Sample: PBMCs. This CDR3 is CASRTDRLVNTEAFF. CDR3 bases: TGTGCCAGCAGGACAGACAGGCTGGTGAACACTGAAGCTTTCTTT.